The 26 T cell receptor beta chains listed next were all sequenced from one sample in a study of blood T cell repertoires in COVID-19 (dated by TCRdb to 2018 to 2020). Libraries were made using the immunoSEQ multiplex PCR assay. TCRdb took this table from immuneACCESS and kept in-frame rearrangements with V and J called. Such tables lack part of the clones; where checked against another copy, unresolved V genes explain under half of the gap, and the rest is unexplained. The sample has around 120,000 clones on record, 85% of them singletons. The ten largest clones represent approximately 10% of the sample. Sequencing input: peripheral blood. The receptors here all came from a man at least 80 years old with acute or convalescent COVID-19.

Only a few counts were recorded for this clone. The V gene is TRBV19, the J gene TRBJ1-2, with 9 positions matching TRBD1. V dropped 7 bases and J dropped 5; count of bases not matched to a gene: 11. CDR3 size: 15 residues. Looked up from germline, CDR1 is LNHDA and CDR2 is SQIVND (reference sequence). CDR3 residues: CASTLGGQGEYGYTF. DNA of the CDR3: TGTGCCAGTACCCTGGGGGGACAGGGAGAGTATGGCTACACCTTC.

CDR3 DNA sequence: TGTGCCAGCAGCCGCCGACCAGGGGCAAGCAATCAGCCCCAGCATTTT. Residues: CASSRRPGASNQPQHF. The chain couples TRBV5-6 to TRBJ1-5; perhaps TRBD1 as D (6 bases). V shed 4 bases and J shed 1 base, with 15 bases lying between them. The germline gives CDR1 SGHDT, CDR2 YYEEEE. This CDR3 spans 16 amino acids.

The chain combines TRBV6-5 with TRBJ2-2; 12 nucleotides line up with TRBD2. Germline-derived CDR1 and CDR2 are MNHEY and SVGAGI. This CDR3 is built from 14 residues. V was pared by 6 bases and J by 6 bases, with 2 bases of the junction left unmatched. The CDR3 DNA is TGTGCCAGCAGACTAGCGGGAGGATCCGGGGAGCTGTTTTTT. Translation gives CASRLAGGSGELFF.

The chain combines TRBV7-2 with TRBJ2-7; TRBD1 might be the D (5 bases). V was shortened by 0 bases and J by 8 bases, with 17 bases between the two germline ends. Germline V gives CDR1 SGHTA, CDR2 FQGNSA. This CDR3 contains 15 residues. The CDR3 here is CASSLAVVGPGKQYF. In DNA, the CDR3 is TGTGCCAGCAGCTTAGCGGTAGTGGGGCCAGGGAAGCAGTACTTC.

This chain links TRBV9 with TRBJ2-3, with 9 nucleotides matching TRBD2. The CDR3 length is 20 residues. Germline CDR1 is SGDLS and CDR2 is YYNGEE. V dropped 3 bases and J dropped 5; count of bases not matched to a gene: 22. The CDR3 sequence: CASSGDLRAGGALNEDTQYF. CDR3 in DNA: TGTGCCAGCAGCGGCGACTTGCGAGCGGGGGGCGCACTAAACGAAGATACGCAGTATTTT. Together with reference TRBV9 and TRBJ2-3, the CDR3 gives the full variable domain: DSGVTQTPKHLITATGQRVTLRCSPRSGDLSVYWYQQSLDQGLQFLIQYYNGEERAKGNILERFSAQQFPDLHSELNLSSLELGDSALYFCASSGDLRAGGALNEDTQYFGPGTRLTVL.

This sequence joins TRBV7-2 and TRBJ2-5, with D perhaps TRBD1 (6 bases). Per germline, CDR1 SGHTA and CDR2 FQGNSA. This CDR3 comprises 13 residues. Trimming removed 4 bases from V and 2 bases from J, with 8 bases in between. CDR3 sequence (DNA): TGTGCCAGCAGCTCGACAGGACAAGAGACCCAGTACTTC. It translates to CASSSTGQETQYF.

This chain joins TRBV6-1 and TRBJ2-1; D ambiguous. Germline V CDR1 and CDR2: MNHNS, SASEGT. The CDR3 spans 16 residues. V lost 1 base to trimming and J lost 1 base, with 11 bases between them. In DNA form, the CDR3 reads TGTGCCAGCAGTGAAGTTTCCCGACTGTCCTACAATGAGCAGTTCTTC. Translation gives CASSEVSRLSYNEQFF.

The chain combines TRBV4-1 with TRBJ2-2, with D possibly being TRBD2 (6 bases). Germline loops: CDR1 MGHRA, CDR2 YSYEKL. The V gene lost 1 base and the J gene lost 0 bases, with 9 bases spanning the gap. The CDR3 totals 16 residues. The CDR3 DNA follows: TGCGCCAGCAGCCAAGTCCCTAGCGCGAACACCGGGGAGCTGTTTTTT. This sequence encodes CASSQVPSANTGELFF.

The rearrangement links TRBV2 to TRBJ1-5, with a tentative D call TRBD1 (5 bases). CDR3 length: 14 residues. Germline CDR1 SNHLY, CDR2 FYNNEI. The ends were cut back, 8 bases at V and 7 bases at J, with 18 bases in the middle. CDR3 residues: CASGWDPEGQPQHF. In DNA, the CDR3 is TGTGCCAGCGGATGGGACCCGGAGGGACAGCCCCAGCATTTT.

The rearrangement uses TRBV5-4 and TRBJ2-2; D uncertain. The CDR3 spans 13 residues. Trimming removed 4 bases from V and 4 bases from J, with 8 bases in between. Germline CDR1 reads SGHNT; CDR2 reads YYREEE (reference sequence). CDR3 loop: CASSAQATGELFF. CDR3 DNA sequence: TGTGCCAGCAGCGCTCAAGCCACCGGGGAGCTGTTTTTT.

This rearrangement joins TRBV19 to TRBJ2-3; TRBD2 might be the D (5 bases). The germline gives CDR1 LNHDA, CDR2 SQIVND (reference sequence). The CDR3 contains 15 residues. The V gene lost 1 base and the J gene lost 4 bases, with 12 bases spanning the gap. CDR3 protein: CASSIGLALADTQYF. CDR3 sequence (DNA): TGTGCCAGTAGTATAGGGCTAGCATTAGCAGATACGCAGTATTTT. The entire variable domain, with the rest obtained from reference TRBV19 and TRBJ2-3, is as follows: DGGITQSPKYLFRKEGQNVTLSCEQNLNHDAMYWYRQDPGQGLRLIYYSQIVNDFQKGDIAEGYSVSREKKESFPLTVTSAQKNPTAFYLCASSIGLALADTQYFGPGTRLTVL.

CDR3 region: CASSGVIGANSPLHF. The CDR3 DNA is TGTGCCAGCAGCGGAGTGATAGGGGCTAATTCACCCCTCCACTTT. This chain joins TRBV21-1 and TRBJ1-6; the table's D call, TRBD1, has no DNA check behind it. TRBV21-1 corresponds to a pseudogene. This CDR3 is 15 amino acids long.

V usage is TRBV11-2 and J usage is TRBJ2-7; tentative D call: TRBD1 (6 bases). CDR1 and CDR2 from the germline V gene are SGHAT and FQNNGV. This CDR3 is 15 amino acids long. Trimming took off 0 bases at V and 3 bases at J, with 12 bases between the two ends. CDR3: CASSLEQGSNYEQYF. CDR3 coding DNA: TGTGCCAGCAGCTTAGAACAGGGCTCCAACTACGAGCAGTACTTC. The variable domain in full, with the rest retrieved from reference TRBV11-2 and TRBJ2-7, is EAGVAQSPRYKIIEKRQSVAFWCNPISGHATLYWYQQILGQGPKLLIQFQNNGVVDDSQLPKDRFSAERLKGVDSTLKIQPAKLEDSAVYLCASSLEQGSNYEQYFGPGTRLTVT.

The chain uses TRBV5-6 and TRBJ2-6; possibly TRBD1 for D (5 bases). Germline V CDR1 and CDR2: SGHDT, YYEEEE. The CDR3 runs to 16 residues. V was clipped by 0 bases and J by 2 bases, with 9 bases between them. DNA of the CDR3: TGTGCCAGCAGCTTGGAGGGCAGGGCTGGGGCCAACGTCCTGACTTTC. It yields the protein CASSLEGRAGANVLTF.

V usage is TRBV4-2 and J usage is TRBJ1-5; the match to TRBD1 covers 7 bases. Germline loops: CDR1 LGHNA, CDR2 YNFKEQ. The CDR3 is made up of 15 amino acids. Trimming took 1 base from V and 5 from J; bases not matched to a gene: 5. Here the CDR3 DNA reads TGTGCCAGCAGCCAAGTGGGGACAGACGATCAGCCCCAGCATTTT. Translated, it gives CASSQVGTDDQPQHF.

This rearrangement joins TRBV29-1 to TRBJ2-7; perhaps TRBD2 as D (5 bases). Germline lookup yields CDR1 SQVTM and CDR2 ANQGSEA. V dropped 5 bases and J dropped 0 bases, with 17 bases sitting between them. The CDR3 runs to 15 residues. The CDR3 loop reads CSVLPSSAASYEQYF. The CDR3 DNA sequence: TGCAGCGTTCTCCCCAGTTCAGCGGCCTCCTACGAGCAGTACTTC.

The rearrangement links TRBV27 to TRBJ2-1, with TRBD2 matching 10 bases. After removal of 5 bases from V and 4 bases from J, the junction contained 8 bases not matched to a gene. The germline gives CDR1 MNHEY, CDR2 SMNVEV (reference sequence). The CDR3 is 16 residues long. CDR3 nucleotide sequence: TGTGCCAGCAGTCCGCATACTAGCGGGATGTACAATGAGCAGTTCTTC. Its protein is CASSPHTSGMYNEQFF.

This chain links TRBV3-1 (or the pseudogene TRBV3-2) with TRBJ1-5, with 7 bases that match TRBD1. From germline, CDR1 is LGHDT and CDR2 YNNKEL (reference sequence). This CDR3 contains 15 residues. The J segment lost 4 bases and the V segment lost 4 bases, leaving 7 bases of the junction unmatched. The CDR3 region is CASSLTGAANQPQHF. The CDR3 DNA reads TGTGCCAGCAGCCTCACAGGGGCGGCAAATCAGCCCCAGCATTTT.

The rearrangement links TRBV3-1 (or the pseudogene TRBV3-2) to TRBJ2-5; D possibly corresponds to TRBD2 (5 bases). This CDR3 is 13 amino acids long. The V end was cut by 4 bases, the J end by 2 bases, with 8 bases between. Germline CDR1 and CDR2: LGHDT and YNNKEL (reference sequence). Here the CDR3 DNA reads TGTGCCAGCAGCCTCCGGGAACAAGAGACCCAGTACTTC. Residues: CASSLREQETQYF.

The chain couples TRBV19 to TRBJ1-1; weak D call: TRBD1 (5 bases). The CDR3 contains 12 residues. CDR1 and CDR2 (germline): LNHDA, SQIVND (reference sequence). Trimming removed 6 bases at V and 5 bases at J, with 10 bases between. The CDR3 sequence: CASRLGGTEAFF. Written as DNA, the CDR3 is TGTGCCAGTAGATTGGGGGGAACTGAAGCTTTCTTT.

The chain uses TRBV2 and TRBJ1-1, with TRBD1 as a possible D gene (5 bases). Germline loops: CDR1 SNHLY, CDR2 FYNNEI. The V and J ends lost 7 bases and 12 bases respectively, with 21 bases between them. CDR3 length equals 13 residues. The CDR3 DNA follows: TGTGCCAGCAAACCGGGAGTACGGGGCAGTTCTTTCTTT. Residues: CASKPGVRGSSFF.

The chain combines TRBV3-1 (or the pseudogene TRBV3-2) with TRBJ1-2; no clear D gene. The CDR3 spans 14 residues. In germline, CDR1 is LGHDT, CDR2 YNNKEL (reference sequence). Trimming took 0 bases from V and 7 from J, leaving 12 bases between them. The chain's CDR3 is CASSQESSAAGYTF. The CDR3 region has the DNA TGTGCCAGCAGCCAAGAATCGAGTGCGGCTGGCTACACCTTC.

The CDR3: CASSLLAGSSYNEQFF. The CDR3 coding sequence is TGTGCCAGCAGCTTGTTAGCGGGAAGCTCCTACAATGAGCAGTTCTTC. The V gene is TRBV7-2, the J gene TRBJ2-1, with 8 bases that match TRBD2. In germline, CDR1 is SGHTA, CDR2 FQGNSA. This CDR3 comprises 16 residues. V shed 3 bases and J 0 bases; nucleotides not matched to a gene: 4.

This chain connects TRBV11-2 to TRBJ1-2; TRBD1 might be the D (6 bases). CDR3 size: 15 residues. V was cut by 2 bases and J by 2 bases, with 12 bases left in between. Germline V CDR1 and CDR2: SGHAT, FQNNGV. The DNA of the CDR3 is TGTGCCAGCAGCTTAAAAACAGGGTGGAACTATGGCTACACCTTC. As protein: CASSLKTGWNYGYTF.

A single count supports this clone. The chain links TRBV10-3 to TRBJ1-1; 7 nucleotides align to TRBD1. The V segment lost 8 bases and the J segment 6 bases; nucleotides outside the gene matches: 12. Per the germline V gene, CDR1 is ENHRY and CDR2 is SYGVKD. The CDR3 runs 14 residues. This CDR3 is CAISPRTGDAEAFF. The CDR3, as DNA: TGTGCCATCTCTCCGAGAACAGGGGACGCTGAAGCTTTCTTT.

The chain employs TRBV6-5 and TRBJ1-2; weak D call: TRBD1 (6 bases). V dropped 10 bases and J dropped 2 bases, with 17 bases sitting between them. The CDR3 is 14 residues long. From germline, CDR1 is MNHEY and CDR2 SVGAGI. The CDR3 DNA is TGTGCCACCACGTCCGACAGGAAAAACTATGGCTACACCTTC. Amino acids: CATTSDRKNYGYTF.